Below are 30 T cell receptor beta chains sequenced from a single sample in a study of OX40 agonist ivuxolimab in advanced cancers. This table comes from immunoSEQ multiplex PCR, and its TCRdb copy is limited to in-frame clones, with some not included. The sample records tens of thousands of clones, 85% being singletons. This specimen consisted of CD4+ or CD8+ T cells sorted from blood, obtained in a trial of the OX40 agonist ivuxolimab. These receptor sequences come from an adult with an advanced solid tumor such as melanoma, head and neck, liver or kidney cancer.

This clone was detected only once. The V and J genes are TRBV7-2 and TRBJ2-3; 11 bases align to TRBD2. Germline assignment: CDR1 SGHTA and CDR2 FQGNSA. Trimming took 0 bases from V and 8 from J; bases not matched to a gene: 10. This CDR3 has 17 amino acids. CDR3 sequence reads: CASSLALSGGGMATQYF. CDR3 nucleotide sequence: TGTGCCAGCAGCTTAGCGCTTAGCGGGGGGGGTATGGCTACGCAGTATTTT. Full variable domain (rest looked up from reference TRBV7-2 and TRBJ2-3): GAGVSQSPSNKVTEKGKDVELRCDPISGHTALYWYRQSLGQGLEFLIYFQGNSAPDKSGLPSDRFSAERTGGSVSTLTIQRTQQEDSAVYLCASSLALSGGGMATQYFGPGTRLTVL.

The chain joins TRBV14 to TRBJ2-1; weak D call: TRBD2 (6 bases). The CDR3 sequence is 19 residues long. V lost 5 bases to trimming and J lost 6 bases, with 29 bases between them. Germline V gene sequence: CDR1 SGHDN, CDR2 FVKESK. This chain's CDR3 is CASSGRSGTTSNNRNEQFF. CDR3 sequence (DNA): TGTGCCAGCAGCGGACGTAGCGGCACTACCTCCAACAACCGCAATGAGCAGTTCTTC.

The chain uses TRBV10-1 and TRBJ2-3, with a weak D call TRBD1 (5 bases). Deletions cut 3 bases from V and 4 bases from J, with 11 bases between. The CDR3 spans 14 residues. CDR1 is WNHNN, CDR2 SYGVQD, per germline (reference sequence). This CDR3 reads CASSESTGSDTQYF. CDR3 in DNA: TGCGCCAGCAGTGAATCTACAGGCTCAGATACGCAGTATTTT.

This clone was found a few times. The CDR3 loop reads CASSSRGEYGYTF. The DNA of the CDR3 is TGCGCCAGCAGCTCTCGGGGCGAATATGGCTACACCTTC. V is TRBV5-1 and J is TRBJ1-2; maybe TRBD1 (5 bases). The CDR3 runs 13 residues. Trimming cost V 3 bases and J 5 bases, with 11 bases left between them. Germline CDR1 and CDR2: SGHRS and YFSETQ.

The chain has TRBV10-3 and TRBJ2-7, with 10 bases matching TRBD1. CDR1 and CDR2 from the germline V gene are ENHRY and SYGVKD. After removal of 0 bases from V and 2 bases from J, the junction contained 4 bases not matched to a gene. This CDR3 contains 16 residues. This CDR3 is CAISESSGTGAYEQYF. The CDR3 DNA is TGTGCCATCAGTGAGTCGTCGGGGACAGGGGCCTACGAGCAGTACTTC.

This chain links TRBV20-1 with TRBJ2-7; D gene ambiguous. CDR1 is DFQATT, CDR2 SNEGSKA, per germline (reference sequence). The CDR3 loop spans 11 amino acids. V lost 8 bases to trimming and J lost 6 bases, with 14 bases between them. The CDR3 region is CSTPSDIEQYF. In DNA form, the CDR3 reads TGCAGTACCCCTTCGGATATCGAGCAGTACTTC.

In DNA, the CDR3 is TGCGCCAGCAGCCTAGCGGGGGGGCCTGGGGAGCAGTACTTC. Translated: CASSLAGGPGEQYF. The V gene is TRBV5-1, the J gene TRBJ2-7; 12 positions agree with TRBD2. CDR3 size: 14 residues. Germline loops: CDR1 SGHRS, CDR2 YFSETQ. V dropped 4 bases and J dropped 7; count of bases not matched to a gene: 6.

The V and J genes are TRBV19 and TRBJ2-1; TRBD2 matches at 12 bases. The CDR3 extends over 16 amino acids. Looked up from germline, CDR1 is LNHDA and CDR2 is SQIVND (reference sequence). With 4 bases clipped from V and 7 bases from J, the junction kept 8 bases outside the gene matches. CDR3 protein: CASSSSSGGAWNEQFF. In nucleotides, the CDR3 is TGTGCCAGTAGTAGCTCTAGCGGGGGGGCGTGGAATGAGCAGTTCTTC.

In nucleotides, the CDR3 is TGTGCCAGCAGCTTGGTGGATTACAATGAGCAGTTCTTC. Translation gives CASSLVDYNEQFF. The chain is built from TRBV5-4 and TRBJ2-1; D gene ambiguous. Trimming cost V 0 bases and J 4 bases, with 5 bases left between them. CDR1 and CDR2 from the germline V gene are SGHNT and YYREEE (reference sequence). The CDR3 totals 13 residues.

The CDR3: CASSYGGGVEQYF. CDR3 in DNA: TGTGCCAGCAGTTACGGCGGAGGGGTCGAGCAGTACTTC. This sequence joins TRBV6-5 and TRBJ2-7, with D maybe TRBD2 (6 bases). The CDR3 extends over 13 amino acids. Trimming stripped 2 bases from V and 6 bases from J, with 11 bases between. The V gene's germline CDR1 is MNHEY and CDR2 SVGAGI.

This chain uses TRBV7-9 with TRBJ1-2, with D uncertain. Trimming removed 4 bases at V and 3 bases at J, with 6 bases between. The CDR3 contains 12 residues. CDR1 and CDR2 from the germline V gene are SEHNR and FQNEAQ (reference sequence). The CDR3, as DNA: TGTGCCAGCAGCTCTTTGGACTATGGCTACACCTTC. It specifies CASSSLDYGYTF.

The chain combines TRBV7-6 with TRBJ1-3, with 7 bases lining up with TRBD1. The trim removed 5 bases at V and 2 bases at J, leaving 9 bases unmatched. CDR3 size: 16 residues. Germline loops: CDR1 SGHVS, CDR2 FNYEAQ. DNA for the CDR3: TGTGCCAGCAGCCTCGGACAGGCCGAGGCTGGAAACACCATATATTTT. Translated, it gives CASSLGQAEAGNTIYF.

This clone was observed once. The genes are TRBV6-1 and TRBJ1-2; TRBD1 agrees at 7 bases. The CDR3 extends over 17 amino acids. With V trimmed by 4 bases and J by 4 bases, 15 bases remained unmatched. Germline-derived CDR1 and CDR2 are MNHNS and SASEGT. CDR3 loop: CASSALAGGSFGYGYTF. As DNA, the CDR3 is TGTGCCAGCAGTGCCTTAGCAGGGGGAAGTTTTGGCTATGGCTACACCTTC.

About this clone itself: The same CDR3 arises from other DNA sequences in this sample as well. The chain recombines TRBV5-1 with TRBJ2-2, with TRBD1 matching 7 bases. V dropped 4 bases and J dropped 0; count of bases not matched to a gene: 3. The CDR3 covers 15 residues. The germline gives CDR1 SGHRS, CDR2 YFSETQ. The DNA of the CDR3 is TGCGCCAGCAGCAGAGGACAGGCGAACACCGGGGAGCTGTTTTTT. It codes for CASSRGQANTGELFF.

This rearrangement joins TRBV7-2 to TRBJ2-7; D unclear. The CDR3 length is 14 residues. Trimming removed 1 base at V and 2 bases at J, with 9 bases between. Germline assignment: CDR1 SGHTA and CDR2 FQGNSA. The CDR3, as DNA: TGTGCCAGCAGCTTAGTAGCCAGGCCCTACGAGCAGTACTTC. Its protein is CASSLVARPYEQYF.

This rearrangement joins TRBV2 to TRBJ2-2, with unresolved D. Germline V gives CDR1 SNHLY, CDR2 FYNNEI. Trimming removed 6 bases at V and 2 bases at J, with 10 bases between. The CDR3 covers 14 residues. CDR3 residues: CASRVTPNTGELFF. CDR3 DNA sequence: TGTGCCAGCAGGGTTACACCAAACACCGGGGAGCTGTTTTTT. The full variable domain, rest sourced from reference TRBV2 and TRBJ2-2, is EPEVTQTPSHQVTQMGQEVILRCVPISNHLYFYWYRQILGQKVEFLVSFYNNEISEKSEIFDDQFSVERPDGSNFTLKIRSTKLEDSAMYFCASRVTPNTGELFFGEGSRLTVL.

The CDR3 loop is CASSSGQIGSYEQYF. The CDR3 DNA follows: TGCGCCAGCAGCTCCGGACAGATCGGCTCCTACGAGCAGTACTTC. J is TRBJ2-7 and V is TRBV5-1; possible D gene TRBD1, 6 bases. V dropped 3 bases and J dropped 0 bases, with 13 bases sitting between them. The germline V gene encodes CDR1 SGHRS and CDR2 YFSETQ. The CDR3 runs 15 residues.

The chain uses TRBV9 and TRBJ2-3; tentatively, D is TRBD1 or TRBD2 (5 bases each). Trimming took 0 bases from V and 9 from J, leaving 8 bases between them. The CDR3 spans 12 residues. Germline CDR1 and CDR2: SGDLS and YYNGEE. CDR3 sequence: CASSVEWGTQYF. Here the CDR3 DNA reads TGTGCCAGCAGCGTAGAATGGGGGACGCAGTATTTT.

V gene TRBV7-2 combines with J gene TRBJ2-7, with TRBD2 matching 8 bases. In germline, CDR1 is SGHTA, CDR2 FQGNSA. The CDR3 loop spans 13 amino acids. V lost 3 bases to trimming and J lost 7 bases; unmatched junction nucleotides: 5. CDR3 in DNA: TGTGCCAGCAGCTTCGGGAGGGCCCGGGAGCAGTACTTC. It translates to CASSFGRAREQYF.

The chain is built from TRBV15 and TRBJ1-5; 9 bases are a match to TRBD1. J lost 0 bases, V lost 8 bases, and 5 bases had no gene match. This CDR3 region has 15 residues. Germline V gene data show CDR1 as LNHNV and CDR2 as YYDKDF (reference sequence). The CDR3 here is CATGGQGNSNQPQHF. The CDR3 DNA reads TGTGCCACCGGTGGACAGGGGAATAGCAATCAGCCCCAGCATTTT.

The CDR3 bases are TGTGCCAGCAGCTTAGTAGGGGGCCAAGAGACCCAGTACTTC. It translates to CASSLVGGQETQYF. The chain couples TRBV7-9 to TRBJ2-5, with a tentative D call TRBD1 (6 bases). The CDR3 spans 14 residues. V dropped 1 base and J dropped 1 base, with 7 bases sitting between them. Per the germline V gene, CDR1 is SEHNR and CDR2 is FQNEAQ (reference sequence).

The chain uses TRBV6-5 and TRBJ1-5; D gene ambiguous. Deletions cut 6 bases from V and 10 bases from J, with 16 bases between. The CDR3 is made up of 13 amino acids. Looked up from germline, CDR1 is MNHEY and CDR2 is SVGAGI. CDR3 amino acids: CASSPLEGLPQHF. CDR3 nucleotides: TGTGCCAGCAGCCCTTTGGAGGGCCTACCCCAGCATTTT.

This chain joins TRBV5-1 and TRBJ1-2; D not certain. The CDR3 contains 12 residues. V was cut by 2 bases and J by 6 bases, with 8 bases left in between. Germline CDR1 is SGHRS and CDR2 is YFSETQ. The CDR3 bases are TGCGCCAGCAGCTTTGAGGGTAATGGCTACACCTTC. This gives the protein CASSFEGNGYTF.

V and J are TRBV7-2 and TRBJ2-1; no clear D gene. The CDR3 is 14 residues long. The V gene's germline CDR1 is SGHTA and CDR2 FQGNSA. The V end lost 2 bases, the J end lost 8 bases, and 13 bases lay between the germline ends. The CDR3 here is CASSLLLQIYEQFF. DNA of the CDR3: TGTGCCAGCAGCTTACTCTTACAGATCTATGAGCAGTTCTTC.

The chain has TRBV4-2 and TRBJ2-4; no definite D call. The CDR3 has 16 amino acids. Germline-derived CDR1 and CDR2 are LGHNA and YNFKEQ. Deletions cut 0 bases from V and 0 bases from J, with 9 bases between. CDR3 sequence: CASSQDRDVAKNIQYF. In DNA, the CDR3 is TGTGCCAGCAGCCAAGATCGTGACGTAGCCAAAAACATTCAGTACTTC.

This chain links TRBV11-2 with TRBJ2-5, with D perhaps matching TRBD1 (6 bases). The CDR3 is 14 amino acids. Germline V gene data show CDR1 as SGHAT and CDR2 as FQNNGV. V lost 1 base and J lost 1, with 7 bases in between. In DNA, the CDR3 is TGTGCCAGCAGCTTAGGCAGGGGCCAAGAGACCCAGTACTTC. As protein: CASSLGRGQETQYF. The full variable domain, its missing parts supplied by reference TRBV11-2 and TRBJ2-5, is EAGVAQSPRYKIIEKRQSVAFWCNPISGHATLYWYQQILGQGPKLLIQFQNNGVVDDSQLPKDRFSAERLKGVDSTLKIQPAKLEDSAVYLCASSLGRGQETQYFGPGTRLLVL.

This clone was seen just once. This sequence joins TRBV10-3 and TRBJ2-5; TRBD2 aligns across 12 bases. The V and J ends lost 3 bases and 5 bases, in that order; junction bases with no gene match: 4. The CDR3 contains 15 residues. CDR1 ENHRY and CDR2 SYGVKD come from the germline V gene. For the CDR3, the DNA is TGTGCCATCAGTGAACGGACTAGCGGGATTGAGACCCAGTACTTC. Protein sequence: CAISERTSGIETQYF.

Notes on this clone: One end of the junction varies from germline; a read error may be responsible. The J gene is TRBJ1-3, the V gene TRBV6-1, with D unresolved. CDR1 and CDR2 from the germline V gene are MNHNS and SASEGT. The CDR3 length is 14 residues. The CDR3 DNA reads TGTGCCGGCAGTGATGGTGGCTCTGGAAACACCATATATTTT. Its protein is CAGSDGGSGNTIYF.

The chain recombines TRBV7-9 with TRBJ2-3; D might be TRBD2 (5 bases). The CDR3 runs to 15 residues. Trimming stripped 7 bases from V and 4 bases from J, with 18 bases between. The germline V gene encodes CDR1 SEHNR and CDR2 FQNEAQ (reference sequence). The CDR3 DNA follows: TGTGCCAGCACGTCGAGGGCTGAAGCGGCAGATACGCAGTATTTT. This sequence encodes CASTSRAEAADTQYF. Variable domain in full (rest from reference TRBV7-9 and TRBJ2-3): DTGVSQNPRHKITKRGQNVTFRCDPISEHNRLYWYRQTLGQGPEFLTYFQNEAQLEKSRLLSDRFSAERPKGSFSTLEIQRTEQGDSAMYLCASTSRAEAADTQYFGPGTRLTVL.

The V and J genes are TRBV6-6 and TRBJ1-5; 9 bases agree with TRBD1. V gave up 2 bases and J gave up 8 bases; unmatched junction bases: 7. Germline CDR1 is MNHNY and CDR2 is SVGAGI (reference sequence). The CDR3 covers 15 residues. CDR3 residues: CASSYKQGAEEPQHF. The CDR3 region has the DNA TGTGCCAGCAGTTACAAACAGGGGGCTGAGGAGCCCCAGCATTTT.